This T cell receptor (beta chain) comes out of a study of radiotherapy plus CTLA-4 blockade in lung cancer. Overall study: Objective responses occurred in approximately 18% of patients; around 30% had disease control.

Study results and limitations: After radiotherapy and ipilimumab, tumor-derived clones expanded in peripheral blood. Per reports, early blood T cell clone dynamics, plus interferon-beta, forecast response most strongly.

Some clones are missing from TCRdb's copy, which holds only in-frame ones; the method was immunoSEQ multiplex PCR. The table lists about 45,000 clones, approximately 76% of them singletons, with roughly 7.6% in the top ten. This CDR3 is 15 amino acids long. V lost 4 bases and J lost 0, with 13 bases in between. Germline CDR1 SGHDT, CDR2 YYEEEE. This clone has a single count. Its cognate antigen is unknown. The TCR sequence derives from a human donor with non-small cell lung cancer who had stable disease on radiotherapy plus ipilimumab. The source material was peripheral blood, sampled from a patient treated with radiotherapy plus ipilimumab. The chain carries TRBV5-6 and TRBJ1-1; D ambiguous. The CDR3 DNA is TGTGCCAGCAGCGTGTGGGCGGGCCTGAACACTGAAGCTTTCTTT. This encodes CASSVWAGLNTEAFF.